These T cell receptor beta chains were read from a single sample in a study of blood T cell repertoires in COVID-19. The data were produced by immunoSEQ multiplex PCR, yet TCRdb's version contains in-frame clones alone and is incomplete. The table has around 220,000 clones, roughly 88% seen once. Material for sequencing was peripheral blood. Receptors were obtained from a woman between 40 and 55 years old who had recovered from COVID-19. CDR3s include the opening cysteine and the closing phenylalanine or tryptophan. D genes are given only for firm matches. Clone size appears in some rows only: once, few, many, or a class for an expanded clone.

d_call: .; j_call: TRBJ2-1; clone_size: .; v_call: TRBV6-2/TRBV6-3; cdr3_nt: TGTGCCAGCAGTGGCCCTTACATTGAGCAGTTCTTC; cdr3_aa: CASSGPYIEQFF
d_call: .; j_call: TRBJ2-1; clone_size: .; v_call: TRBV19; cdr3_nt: TGTGCCAGTAGTAAGGAAGCGACGAACTACAATGAGCAGTTCTTC; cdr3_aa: CASSKEATNYNEQFF
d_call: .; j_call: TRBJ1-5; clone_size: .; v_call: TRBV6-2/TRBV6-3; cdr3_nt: TGTGCCAGCAGTTACCTTCACTCCTATAGCAATCAGCCCCAGCATTTT; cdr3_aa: CASSYLHSYSNQPQHF
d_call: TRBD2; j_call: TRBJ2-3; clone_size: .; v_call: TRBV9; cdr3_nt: TGTGCCAGCAGCGCTTCGGCTAGCGGGGGTACAGATACGCAGTATTTT; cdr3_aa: CASSASASGGTDTQYF
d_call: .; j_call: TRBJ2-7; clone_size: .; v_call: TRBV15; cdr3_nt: TGTGCCACCACCGGGGACAACTCCTACGAGCAGTACTTC; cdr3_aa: CATTGDNSYEQYF
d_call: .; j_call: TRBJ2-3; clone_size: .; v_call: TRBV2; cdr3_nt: TGTGCCAGCAGTGAAAGACTTGGGACAGATACGCAGTATTTT; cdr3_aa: CASSERLGTDTQYF
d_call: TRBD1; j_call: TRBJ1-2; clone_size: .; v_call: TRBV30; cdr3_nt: TGTGCCTGGAGTGGGGGATTGGACAGGCGCTTCTATGGCTACACCTTC; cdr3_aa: CAWSGGLDRRFYGYTF
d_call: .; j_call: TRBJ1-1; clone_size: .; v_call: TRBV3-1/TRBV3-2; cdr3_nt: TGTGCCAGCAGCCAAGTCCGGGGAACTCCGGGCCGCCCCCGGGGTACTGAAGCTTTCTTT; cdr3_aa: CASSQVRGTPGRPRGTEAFF
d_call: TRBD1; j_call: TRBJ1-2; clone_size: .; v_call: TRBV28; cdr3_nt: TGTGCCAGCAGTCCGCTTCCCGACAGGGCTCGTGGCTACACCTTC; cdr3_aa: CASSPLPDRARGYTF
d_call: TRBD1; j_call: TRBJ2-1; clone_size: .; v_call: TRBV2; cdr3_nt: TGTGCCAGCAGCTACGGACAGGGGAACAATGAGCAGTTCTTC; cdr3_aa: CASSYGQGNNEQFF
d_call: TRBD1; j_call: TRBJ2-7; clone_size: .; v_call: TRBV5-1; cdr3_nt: TGCGCCAGCAGCTCTCTAAGGATGGGACAGGGGCTAGACGAGCAGTACTTC; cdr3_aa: CASSSLRMGQGLDEQYF
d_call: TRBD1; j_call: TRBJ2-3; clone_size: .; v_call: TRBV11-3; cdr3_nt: TGTGCCAGCAGCCTCGGACAGGGGGCAAGTACGCAGTATTTT; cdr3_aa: CASSLGQGASTQYF
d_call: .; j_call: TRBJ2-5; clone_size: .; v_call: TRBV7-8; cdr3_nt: TGTGCCAGCAGCCTGGGGCGGGGCCCGATTCGCCAAGAGACCCAGTACTTC; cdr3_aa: CASSLGRGPIRQETQYF
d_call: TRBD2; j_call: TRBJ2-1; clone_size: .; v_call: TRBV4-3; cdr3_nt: TGCGCCAGCAGCCAAGATGCGGGAGGGGGGTTCGGAAATGAGCAGTTCTTC; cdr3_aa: CASSQDAGGGFGNEQFF
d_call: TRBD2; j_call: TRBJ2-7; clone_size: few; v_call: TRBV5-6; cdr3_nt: TGTGCCAGCAGCGAAGCGGGAGGGAGCTCCTACGAGCAGTACTTC; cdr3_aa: CASSEAGGSSYEQYF
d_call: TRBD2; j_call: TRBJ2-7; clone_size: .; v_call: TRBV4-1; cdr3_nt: TGCGCCAGCAGCCATCCTATCGCCGGGACTAGCGGGAGAATTGGTGGGCAGTACTTC; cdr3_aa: CASSHPIAGTSGRIGGQYF
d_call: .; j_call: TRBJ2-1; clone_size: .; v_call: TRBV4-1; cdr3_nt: TGCGCCAGCAGCCAAGAAGGGTCCTCCCAGCGGCTCTACAATGAGCAGTTCTTC; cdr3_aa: CASSQEGSSQRLYNEQFF
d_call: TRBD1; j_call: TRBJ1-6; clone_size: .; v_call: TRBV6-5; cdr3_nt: TGTGCCAGCAGTTCCCGACAGGGACGGGGTTCACCCCTCCACTTT; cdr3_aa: CASSSRQGRGSPLHF
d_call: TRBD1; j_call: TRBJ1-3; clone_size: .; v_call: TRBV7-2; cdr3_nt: TGTGCCAGCAGCCGGAGGGACAGGGGTTCTGGAAACACCATATATTTT; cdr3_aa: CASSRRDRGSGNTIYF
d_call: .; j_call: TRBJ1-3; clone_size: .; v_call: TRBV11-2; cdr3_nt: TGTGCCAGCAGCTCAGACAGAGGAAACACCATATATTTT; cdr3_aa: CASSSDRGNTIYF
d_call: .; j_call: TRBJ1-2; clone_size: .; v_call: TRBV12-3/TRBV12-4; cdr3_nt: TGTGCCAGCAGCCCTGCGGAGGACTATGGCTACACCTTC; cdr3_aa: CASSPAEDYGYTF
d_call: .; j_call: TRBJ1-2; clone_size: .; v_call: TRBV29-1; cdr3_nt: TGCAGCGTCCAACCCCCCATAGGACAAGGCTATGGCTACACCTTC; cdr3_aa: CSVQPPIGQGYGYTF
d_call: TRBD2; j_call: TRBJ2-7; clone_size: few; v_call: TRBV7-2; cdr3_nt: TGTGCCAGCAGCTCCCTAGCGGGAGGGCCCTACGAGCAGTACTTC; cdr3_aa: CASSSLAGGPYEQYF
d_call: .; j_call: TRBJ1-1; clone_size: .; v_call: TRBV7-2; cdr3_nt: TGTGCCAGCAGCTTCGCGGGACGGATGAACACTGAAGCTTTCTTT; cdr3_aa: CASSFAGRMNTEAFF
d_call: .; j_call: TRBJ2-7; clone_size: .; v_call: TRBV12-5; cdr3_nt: TGTGCTAGTGGTTTGGTACTGGTGGCTCCCAAAGGGGCTTACGAGCAGTACTTC; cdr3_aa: CASGLVLVAPKGAYEQYF
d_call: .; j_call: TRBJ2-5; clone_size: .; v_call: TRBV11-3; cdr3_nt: TGTGCCAGCAGCAGAGGACTACAAGAGACCCAGTACTTC; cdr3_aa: CASSRGLQETQYF
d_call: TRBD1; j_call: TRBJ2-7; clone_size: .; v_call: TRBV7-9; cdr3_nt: TGTGCCAGCAGATCGGACAGGGAGCACGAGCAGTACTTC; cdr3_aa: CASRSDREHEQYF
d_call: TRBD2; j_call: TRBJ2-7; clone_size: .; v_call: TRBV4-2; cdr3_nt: TGTGCCAGCAGCCAAGATTACGGGGGGTCCTCTCCCTACGAGCAGTACTTC; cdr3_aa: CASSQDYGGSSPYEQYF
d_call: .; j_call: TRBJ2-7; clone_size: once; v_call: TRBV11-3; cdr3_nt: TGTGCCAGCAGCTTAGATTCGAACAGTGTATCCTACGAGCAGTACTTC; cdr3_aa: CASSLDSNSVSYEQYF
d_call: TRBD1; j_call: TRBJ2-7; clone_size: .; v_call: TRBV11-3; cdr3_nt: TGTGCCAGCAGCAAGCTCGGGACAGGAGTCTACGAGCAGTACTTC; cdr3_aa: CASSKLGTGVYEQYF
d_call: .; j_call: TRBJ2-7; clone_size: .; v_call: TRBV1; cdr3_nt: TGCACCAGCAGCCAGCCAAAACGTACGGGCGAGCAGTACTTC; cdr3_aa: CTSSQPKRTGEQYF
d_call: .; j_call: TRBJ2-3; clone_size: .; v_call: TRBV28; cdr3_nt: TGTGCCAGCAGGGGGCCACAGCTCACAGATACGCAGTATTTT; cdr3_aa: CASRGPQLTDTQYF
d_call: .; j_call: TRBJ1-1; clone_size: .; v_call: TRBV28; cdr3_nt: TGTGCCAGCAGACACATGAACACTGAAGCTTTCTTT; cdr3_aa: CASRHMNTEAFF
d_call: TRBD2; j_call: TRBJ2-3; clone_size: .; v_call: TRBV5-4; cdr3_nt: TGTGCCAGCAGCTCGGACACTAGCGGGGGGACCCGCACTCGTACGCAGTATTTT; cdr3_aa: CASSSDTSGGTRTRTQYF
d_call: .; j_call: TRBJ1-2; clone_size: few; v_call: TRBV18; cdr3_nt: TGTGCCAGCTCACGCCAGGGATGGGGCTACACCTTC; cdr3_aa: CASSRQGWGYTF